The rows below give T cell receptor beta chains drawn from one sample of a study of T-cell reconstitution after alpha-beta-depleted transplantation in children. TCRdb itself ran the PCR reads through MiXCR, one entry per CDR3 protein. Among about 240,000 distinct CDR3 sequences listed, more than 10% were seen once. This specimen consisted of PBMCs from the stem cell graft donor, obtained from the stem cell graft. Every receptor here comes from a human donor who donated a stem cell graft to a child with acute lymphoblastic leukemia. CDR3s include the opening cysteine and the closing phenylalanine or tryptophan. The D gene is left open where the match is weak. Rows may omit the clone size; those that give it use once, few, many or a size class.

v_gene: TRBV9
j_gene: TRBJ1-5
d_gene: .
abundance: many
CDR3nt: TGTGCCAGCAGCGTAGAGGCAGTGTCGGGGCCCCAGCATTTT
CDR3aa: CASSVEAVSGPQHF

v_gene: TRBV12-5
j_gene: TRBJ2-3
d_gene: TRBD2
abundance: once
CDR3nt: TGTGCTAGCGCCTCTAGCGGGGGGGACTTTAACACAGATACGCAGTATTTT
CDR3aa: CASASSGGDFNTDTQYF

v_gene: TRBV3-1
j_gene: TRBJ2-1
d_gene: TRBD2
abundance: many
CDR3nt: TGTGCCAGCAGCCCTGGACTAGCGGAGCACAATGAGCAGTTCTTC
CDR3aa: CASSPGLAEHNEQFF

v_gene: TRBV5-1
j_gene: TRBJ2-1
d_gene: .
abundance: many
CDR3nt: TGCGCCAGCAGCTTGGAGCGACCCCTCTCCCCCAATGAGCAGTTCTTC
CDR3aa: CASSLERPLSPNEQFF

v_gene: TRBV28
j_gene: TRBJ2-3
d_gene: TRBD2
abundance: many
CDR3nt: TGTGCCAGCAGCCCCCTCGGGGGGGGAGAAGATACGCAGTATTTT
CDR3aa: CASSPLGGGEDTQYF

v_gene: TRBV4-2
j_gene: TRBJ1-2
d_gene: .
abundance: many
CDR3nt: TGTGCCAGCAGCCAAGAATACCCAGGGGCGTTGACGGGCTACACCTTC
CDR3aa: CASSQEYPGALTGYTF

v_gene: TRBV9
j_gene: TRBJ2-1
d_gene: TRBD2
abundance: many
CDR3nt: TGTGCCAGCAGCGCGGTGCTGGGGAGCGGGGGGTACAATGAGCAGTTCTTC
CDR3aa: CASSAVLGSGGYNEQFF

v_gene: TRBV5-1
j_gene: TRBJ1-1
d_gene: .
abundance: many
CDR3nt: TGCGCCAGCAGCTGGGCGGTGAGGGGGGTCCTGAACACTGAAGCTTTCTTT
CDR3aa: CASSWAVRGVLNTEAFF

v_gene: TRBV7-9
j_gene: TRBJ1-2
d_gene: .
abundance: few
CDR3nt: TGTGCCAGCAGCTTAGCGGGACCCACCGATGGCTACACCTTC
CDR3aa: CASSLAGPTDGYTF

v_gene: TRBV5-1
j_gene: TRBJ2-7
d_gene: .
abundance: .
CDR3nt: TGCGCCAGCAGCTTAAAACGACCGGGCTACGAGCAGTACTTC
CDR3aa: CASSLKRPGYEQYF

v_gene: TRBV6-5
j_gene: TRBJ1-2
d_gene: .
abundance: .
CDR3nt: TGTGCCAGCAGTACTGACAGACTCTATGGCTACACCTTC
CDR3aa: CASSTDRLYGYTF

v_gene: TRBV6-5
j_gene: TRBJ1-6
d_gene: TRBD1
abundance: many
CDR3nt: TGTGCCAGCTTTCAGACAGGGGCCTTAAAGTCCCTCCACTTT
CDR3aa: CASFQTGALKSLHF

v_gene: TRBV4-3
j_gene: TRBJ2-1
d_gene: TRBD2
abundance: many
CDR3nt: TGCGCCAGCAGCGCTGCTAGGGGACTAGCGAGCAATGAGCAGTTCTTC
CDR3aa: CASSAARGLASNEQFF

v_gene: TRBV20-1
j_gene: TRBJ1-2
d_gene: TRBD1
abundance: many
CDR3nt: TGCAGTGCAACCCTCTCGGGACAGACCTATGGCTACACCTTC
CDR3aa: CSATLSGQTYGYTF

v_gene: TRBV29-1
j_gene: TRBJ2-1
d_gene: .
abundance: many
CDR3nt: TGCAGCGTTGATGGGTCGGTCCCGGGGCATGAGCAGTTCTTC
CDR3aa: CSVDGSVPGHEQFF

v_gene: TRBV7-9
j_gene: TRBJ2-7
d_gene: TRBD2
abundance: many
CDR3nt: TGTGCCAGCAGCCCCCATACCTTACTAGCGGGAGAGAACGAGCAGTACTTC
CDR3aa: CASSPHTLLAGENEQYF

v_gene: TRBV20-1
j_gene: TRBJ1-5
d_gene: .
abundance: many
CDR3nt: TGCAGTGCTAGACCCCGGGCCGCCAATCAGCCCCAGCATTTT
CDR3aa: CSARPRAANQPQHF

v_gene: TRBV25-1
j_gene: TRBJ1-1
d_gene: .
abundance: .
CDR3nt: TGTGCCAGCTGGGGAGGTGAAGCTTTCTTT
CDR3aa: CASWGGEAFF

v_gene: TRBV9
j_gene: TRBJ2-1
d_gene: .
abundance: many
CDR3nt: TGTGCCAGCAGCGTAGGCCAGGGACCCCAGTCTGAGCAGTTCTTC
CDR3aa: CASSVGQGPQSEQFF

v_gene: TRBV20-1
j_gene: TRBJ1-4
d_gene: TRBD1
abundance: many
CDR3nt: TGCAGTGCTAGAACAGGGGGCGTCGGCGAAAAACTGTTTTTT
CDR3aa: CSARTGGVGEKLFF

v_gene: TRBV7-8
j_gene: TRBJ2-3
d_gene: TRBD2
abundance: many
CDR3nt: TGTGCCAGCAGCTTAGGGACTAGCGGGAGGACAGATACGCAGTATTTT
CDR3aa: CASSLGTSGRTDTQYF

v_gene: TRBV9
j_gene: TRBJ2-1
d_gene: .
abundance: many
CDR3nt: TGTGCCAGCAGCGCCCTGGGAAGCTCCTACAATGAGCAGTTCTTC
CDR3aa: CASSALGSSYNEQFF

v_gene: TRBV19
j_gene: TRBJ2-5
d_gene: .
abundance: many
CDR3nt: TGTGCCAGTAGGAACGGTGGCGAAGAGACCCAGTACTTC
CDR3aa: CASRNGGEETQYF

v_gene: TRBV11-2
j_gene: TRBJ2-7
d_gene: .
abundance: many
CDR3nt: TGTGCCAGCAGCTTAGCTCCAGGGTCCTACGAGCAGTACTTC
CDR3aa: CASSLAPGSYEQYF

v_gene: TRBV20-1
j_gene: TRBJ2-1
d_gene: TRBD1
abundance: .
CDR3nt: TGCAGTGCAAAGGACAGGCTCCATGAGCAGTTCTTC
CDR3aa: CSAKDRLHEQFF

v_gene: TRBV10-3
j_gene: TRBJ2-7
d_gene: .
abundance: many
CDR3nt: TGTGCCATCTCGGACAGACAGAAGACCTACGAGCAGTACTTC
CDR3aa: CAISDRQKTYEQYF

v_gene: TRBV5-1
j_gene: TRBJ2-7
d_gene: .
abundance: .
CDR3nt: TGCGCCAGCAGCCTCGAGGCGGGGAGCTCCTACGAGCAGTACTTC
CDR3aa: CASSLEAGSSYEQYF

v_gene: TRBV5-1
j_gene: TRBJ2-7
d_gene: .
abundance: many
CDR3nt: TGCGCCAGCAGCTTGGATTACAGTTTGAGCTACGAGCAGTACTTC
CDR3aa: CASSLDYSLSYEQYF

v_gene: TRBV20-1
j_gene: TRBJ2-7
d_gene: TRBD2
abundance: .
CDR3nt: TGCAGTGCTAGAGCCCGGAAGGACTTGGGACTAAGCAAACGCTACGAGCAGTACTTC
CDR3aa: CSARARKDLGLSKRYEQYF

v_gene: TRBV23-1
j_gene: TRBJ2-6
d_gene: .
abundance: .
CDR3nt: TGCGCCAGCAGTCAAGGGACTGGGGCCAACGTCCTGACTTTC
CDR3aa: CASSQGTGANVLTF

v_gene: TRBV12-3/TRBV12-4
j_gene: TRBJ2-1
d_gene: .
abundance: .
CDR3nt: TGTGCCAGCAGACCCCTTGAGGGAGGCGCATACGTTTACAATGAGCAGTTCTTC
CDR3aa: CASRPLEGGAYVYNEQFF

v_gene: TRBV7-2
j_gene: TRBJ2-5
d_gene: .
abundance: .
CDR3nt: TGTGCCAGCAGCTTTGGGAAAGGAGAGACCCAGTACTTC
CDR3aa: CASSFGKGETQYF

v_gene: TRBV6-5
j_gene: TRBJ1-4
d_gene: TRBD1
abundance: .
CDR3nt: TGTGCCAGCAGTTACTCTGGGACAGGGGTCCAGCGGGGTGAAAAACTGTTTTTT
CDR3aa: CASSYSGTGVQRGEKLFF

v_gene: TRBV11-2
j_gene: TRBJ2-3
d_gene: TRBD2
abundance: many
CDR3nt: TGTGCCAGCAGCAACCCTGGCCAGCGGGGGCTCACAGATACGCAGTATTTT
CDR3aa: CASSNPGQRGLTDTQYF

v_gene: TRBV5-1
j_gene: TRBJ2-2
d_gene: .
abundance: many
CDR3nt: TGCGCCAGCAGACGCGAGGGCACCGGGGAGCTGTTTTTT
CDR3aa: CASRREGTGELFF

v_gene: TRBV7-2
j_gene: TRBJ1-1
d_gene: .
abundance: many
CDR3nt: TGTGCCAGCAAACCGAGGGCGTTCATTGAAGCTTTCTTT
CDR3aa: CASKPRAFIEAFF

v_gene: TRBV7-6
j_gene: TRBJ2-7
d_gene: TRBD1
abundance: many
CDR3nt: TGTGCCAGCAGCCAAGACAGGGGAGCCTACGAGCAGTACTTC
CDR3aa: CASSQDRGAYEQYF

v_gene: TRBV7-2
j_gene: TRBJ2-2
d_gene: TRBD1
abundance: many
CDR3nt: TGTGCCAGCAGAGCACAGGGGGCAGGGACCGGGGAGCTGTTTTTT
CDR3aa: CASRAQGAGTGELFF

v_gene: TRBV20-1
j_gene: TRBJ1-5
d_gene: TRBD1
abundance: once
CDR3nt: TGCAGTGCCGGGGACAGGGGGCTCCGCAATCAGCCCCAGCATTTT
CDR3aa: CSAGDRGLRNQPQHF

v_gene: TRBV4-3
j_gene: TRBJ2-7
d_gene: .
abundance: many
CDR3nt: TGCGCCAGCAGCCAAGACCACTCTTACAGCTCCTACGAGCAGTACTTC
CDR3aa: CASSQDHSYSSYEQYF

v_gene: TRBV29-1
j_gene: TRBJ2-1
d_gene: TRBD2
abundance: few
CDR3nt: TGCAGCGTAGCGGGAGGTATTTCCTACAATGAGCAGTTCTTC
CDR3aa: CSVAGGISYNEQFF